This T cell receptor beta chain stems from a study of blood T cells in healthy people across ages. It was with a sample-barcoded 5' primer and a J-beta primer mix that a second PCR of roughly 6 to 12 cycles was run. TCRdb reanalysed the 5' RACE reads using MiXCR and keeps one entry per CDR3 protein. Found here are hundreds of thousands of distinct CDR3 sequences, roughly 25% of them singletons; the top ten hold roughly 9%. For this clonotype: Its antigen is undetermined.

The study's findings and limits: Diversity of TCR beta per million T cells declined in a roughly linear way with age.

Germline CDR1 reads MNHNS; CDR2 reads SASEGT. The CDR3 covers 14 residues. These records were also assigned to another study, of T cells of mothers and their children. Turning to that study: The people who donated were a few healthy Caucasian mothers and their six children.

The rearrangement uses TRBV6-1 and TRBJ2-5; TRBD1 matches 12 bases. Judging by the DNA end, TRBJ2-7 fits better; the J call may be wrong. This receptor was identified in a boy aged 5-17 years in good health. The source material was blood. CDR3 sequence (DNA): TGTGCCAGCAGCAGGGACAGGGGGCTTTACGAGCAGTACTTC. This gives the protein CASSRDRGLYEQYF.